This is a list of T cell receptor beta chains from one sample in a study of sequential checkpoint blockade in melanoma. The data were produced by immunoSEQ multiplex PCR, yet TCRdb's version contains in-frame clones alone and is incomplete. The sample contains about 37,000 clones, over 30% of which appear only once. Sequencing was performed on tumor tissue (inferred from file names), taken from a patient given nivolumab and ipilimumab in sequence. All receptors come from a human donor with melanoma. The CDR3 runs from the conserved cysteine through the conserved F or W. Fields, in order: V gene, clone size, D gene, J gene, CDR3 protein, CDR3 DNA. The D gene is left open where the match is weak. Part of the rows lack a size; the others show once, few, many or a class for expanded clones.

V gene: TRBV28; clone size: -; D gene: TRBD2; J gene: TRBJ2-1; CDR3 protein: CASSKGLAGGPGEQFF; CDR3 DNA: TGTGCCAGCAGTAAGGGACTAGCGGGGGGGCCAGGTGAGCAGTTCTTC
V gene: TRBV6-8; clone size: -; D gene: TRBD1; J gene: TRBJ2-7; CDR3 protein: CASSYDRGYEQYF; CDR3 DNA: TGTGCCAGCAGTTACGACAGGGGCTACGAGCAGTACTTC
V gene: TRBV30; clone size: -; D gene: TRBD1; J gene: TRBJ2-7; CDR3 protein: CAWSAHRGSYEQYF; CDR3 DNA: TGTGCCTGGAGTGCACACAGGGGAAGCTACGAGCAGTACTTC
V gene: TRBV5-1; clone size: -; D gene: -; J gene: TRBJ2-3; CDR3 protein: CASRFVPTSTDTQYF; CDR3 DNA: TGCGCCAGCAGGTTCGTCCCTACTAGCACAGATACGCAGTATTTT
V gene: TRBV4-1; clone size: -; D gene: -; J gene: TRBJ1-6; CDR3 protein: CASSQDWSSYNSPLHF; CDR3 DNA: TGCGCCAGCAGCCAAGATTGGAGCTCCTATAATTCACCCCTCCACTTT
V gene: TRBV19; clone size: once; D gene: -; J gene: TRBJ1-4; CDR3 protein: CASSHTSGATNEKLFF; CDR3 DNA: TGTGCCAGTAGTCATACTTCAGGTGCAACTAATGAAAAACTGTTTTTT
V gene: TRBV11-3; clone size: few; D gene: -; J gene: TRBJ2-3; CDR3 protein: CASSLGQGYLTDTQYF; CDR3 DNA: TGTGCCAGCAGCTTAGGACAAGGCTACCTCACAGATACGCAGTATTTT
V gene: TRBV18; clone size: once; D gene: -; J gene: TRBJ1-1; CDR3 protein: CASSPTDAGGRAEAFF; CDR3 DNA: TGTGCCAGCTCACCAACCGACGCGGGGGGCCGCGCTGAAGCTTTCTTT
V gene: TRBV15; clone size: few; D gene: -; J gene: TRBJ1-1; CDR3 protein: CATSNHTFRRQRGTEAFF; CDR3 DNA: TGTGCCACCAGCAACCACACCTTCCGACGGCAAAGGGGGACTGAAGCTTTCTTT
V gene: TRBV18; clone size: -; D gene: TRBD1; J gene: TRBJ2-7; CDR3 protein: CASSSPGQGFHEQYF; CDR3 DNA: TGTGCCAGCTCATCACCGGGACAGGGGTTCCACGAGCAGTACTTC
V gene: TRBV11-3; clone size: few; D gene: -; J gene: TRBJ2-4; CDR3 protein: CASSRETERTNIQYF; CDR3 DNA: TGTGCCAGCAGCCGAGAGACAGAGCGGACAAACATTCAGTACTTC
V gene: TRBV19; clone size: -; D gene: -; J gene: TRBJ2-7; CDR3 protein: CASSIANAGDYEQYF; CDR3 DNA: TGTGCCAGTAGTATAGCTAATGCAGGGGACTACGAGCAGTACTTC
V gene: TRBV6-8; clone size: -; D gene: TRBD1; J gene: TRBJ2-5; CDR3 protein: CASTLLTGGAGGYQETQYF; CDR3 DNA: TGTGCCAGCACCCTATTAACAGGGGGCGCCGGGGGGTACCAAGAGACCCAGTACTTC
V gene: TRBV11-3; clone size: few; D gene: TRBD1; J gene: TRBJ2-7; CDR3 protein: CASSLGWGTGDEQYF; CDR3 DNA: TGTGCCAGCAGCTTAGGCTGGGGGACAGGGGACGAGCAGTACTTC
V gene: TRBV11-3; clone size: few; D gene: TRBD1; J gene: TRBJ2-3; CDR3 protein: CASSRGDRVAADTQYF; CDR3 DNA: TGTGCCAGCAGCAGGGGGGACAGGGTCGCTGCAGATACGCAGTATTTT
V gene: TRBV6-8; clone size: -; D gene: -; J gene: TRBJ1-3; CDR3 protein: CASSYRGAGNTIYF; CDR3 DNA: TGTGCCAGCAGTTACCGGGGGGCTGGAAACACCATATATTTT
V gene: TRBV9; clone size: few; D gene: -; J gene: TRBJ1-1; CDR3 protein: CASSYMPWGMNTEAFF; CDR3 DNA: TGTGCCAGCAGCTACATGCCCTGGGGGATGAACACTGAAGCTTTCTTT
V gene: TRBV6-8; clone size: few; D gene: -; J gene: TRBJ1-2; CDR3 protein: CASSSTSFSGYTF; CDR3 DNA: TGTGCCAGCAGCTCAACATCTTTTTCGGGCTACACCTTC
V gene: TRBV30; clone size: few; D gene: TRBD1; J gene: TRBJ2-3; CDR3 protein: CAWRLAGQGPDTQYF; CDR3 DNA: TGTGCCTGGAGATTGGCGGGACAGGGGCCAGATACGCAGTATTTT
V gene: TRBV7-4; clone size: many; D gene: TRBD1; J gene: TRBJ1-3; CDR3 protein: CASSPTGGPGNTIYF; CDR3 DNA: TGTGCCAGCAGTCCGACAGGGGGCCCTGGAAACACCATATATTTT
V gene: TRBV6-8; clone size: few; D gene: -; J gene: TRBJ2-7; CDR3 protein: CAISAGDNSYEQYF; CDR3 DNA: TGTGCCATCAGTGCTGGCGATAACTCCTACGAGCAGTACTTC
V gene: TRBV19; clone size: -; D gene: -; J gene: TRBJ2-5; CDR3 protein: CASSIGRGAIETQYF; CDR3 DNA: TGTGCCAGTAGTATCGGCAGGGGGGCCATAGAGACCCAGTACTTC
V gene: TRBV15; clone size: -; D gene: TRBD2; J gene: TRBJ2-2; CDR3 protein: CATSWTSGTGELFF; CDR3 DNA: TGTGCCACCAGCTGGACTAGCGGTACCGGGGAGCTGTTTTTT
V gene: TRBV11-3; clone size: -; D gene: TRBD1; J gene: TRBJ1-5; CDR3 protein: CASSFGTGTNQPQHF; CDR3 DNA: TGTGCCAGCAGCTTTGGGACAGGAACCAATCAGCCCCAGCATTTT
V gene: TRBV18; clone size: few; D gene: -; J gene: TRBJ2-7; CDR3 protein: CASSPYGSYEQYF; CDR3 DNA: TGTGCCAGCTCACCCTACGGTTCCTACGAGCAGTACTTC
V gene: TRBV6-8; clone size: -; D gene: -; J gene: TRBJ1-1; CDR3 protein: CASSHREGGEAFF; CDR3 DNA: TGTGCCAGCAGTCACAGGGAGGGTGGTGAAGCTTTCTTT
V gene: TRBV6-8; clone size: few; D gene: -; J gene: TRBJ1-4; CDR3 protein: CASREYREPAEKLFF; CDR3 DNA: TGTGCCAGCAGAGAATACAGGGAGCCGGCTGAAAAACTGTTTTTT
V gene: TRBV5-1; clone size: -; D gene: -; J gene: TRBJ2-1; CDR3 protein: CASSFGLLENEQFF; CDR3 DNA: TGCGCCAGCAGCTTCGGACTACTAGAGAATGAGCAGTTCTTC
V gene: TRBV28; clone size: few; D gene: TRBD1; J gene: TRBJ1-2; CDR3 protein: CASSLFTGGYGYTF; CDR3 DNA: TGTGCCAGCAGTTTATTTACAGGGGGGTATGGCTACACCTTC
V gene: TRBV5-1; clone size: -; D gene: -; J gene: TRBJ2-3; CDR3 protein: CASSSEGQTDTDTQYF; CDR3 DNA: TGCGCCAGCAGCTCGGAGGGACAAACTGACACAGATACGCAGTATTTT
V gene: TRBV14; clone size: -; D gene: -; J gene: TRBJ1-3; CDR3 protein: CASSQGSRGRGNTIYF; CDR3 DNA: TGTGCCAGCAGCCAAGGGTCCAGGGGCCGTGGAAACACCATATATTTT
V gene: TRBV11-3; clone size: -; D gene: -; J gene: TRBJ1-3; CDR3 protein: CASSLGFQGLRGNTIYF; CDR3 DNA: TGTGCCAGCAGCTTAGGTTTCCAGGGACTTCGAGGAAACACCATATATTTT
V gene: TRBV28; clone size: -; D gene: -; J gene: TRBJ2-4; CDR3 protein: CASSPDVLENIQYF; CDR3 DNA: TGTGCCAGCAGTCCTGACGTTTTGGAAAACATTCAGTACTTC
V gene: TRBV11-3; clone size: many; D gene: TRBD1; J gene: TRBJ1-6; CDR3 protein: CASSSDRGSPNSPLHF; CDR3 DNA: TGTGCCAGCAGCTCAGACAGGGGGAGCCCTAATTCACCCCTCCACTTT
V gene: TRBV5-1; clone size: -; D gene: TRBD1; J gene: TRBJ2-5; CDR3 protein: CASSHGQGQETQYF; CDR3 DNA: TGCGCCAGCAGCCACGGACAGGGACAAGAGACCCAGTACTTC
V gene: TRBV6-8; clone size: -; D gene: -; J gene: TRBJ1-1; CDR3 protein: CASRWVSRINTEAFF; CDR3 DNA: TGTGCCAGCAGATGGGTGAGCCGAATAAACACTGAAGCTTTCTTT
V gene: TRBV30; clone size: -; D gene: TRBD1; J gene: TRBJ1-5; CDR3 protein: CAWSTGGNQPQHF; CDR3 DNA: TGTGCCTGGAGTACAGGGGGCAATCAGCCCCAGCATTTT
V gene: TRBV11-3; clone size: many; D gene: TRBD1; J gene: TRBJ1-1; CDR3 protein: CASSLGGQGGTEAFF; CDR3 DNA: TGTGCCAGCAGCTTAGGGGGACAGGGGGGCACTGAAGCTTTCTTT
V gene: TRBV5-1; clone size: once; D gene: TRBD2; J gene: TRBJ2-7; CDR3 protein: CASSLGTSGYNYEQYF; CDR3 DNA: TGCGCCAGCAGCTTGGGTACTAGCGGGTATAACTACGAGCAGTACTTC
V gene: TRBV18; clone size: -; D gene: -; J gene: TRBJ1-4; CDR3 protein: CASSPPPAADFGVPYGKLFF; CDR3 DNA: TGTGCCAGCTCACCACCACCGGCCGCAGATTTCGGCGTTCCGTACGGAAAACTGTTTTTT
V gene: TRBV6-8; clone size: few; D gene: TRBD1; J gene: TRBJ1-5; CDR3 protein: CASSYGAYRGSNQPQHF; CDR3 DNA: TGTGCCAGCAGTTACGGGGCCTACAGGGGGAGCAATCAGCCCCAGCATTTT
V gene: TRBV11-3; clone size: -; D gene: TRBD1; J gene: TRBJ1-2; CDR3 protein: CASSLGGSNYGYTF; CDR3 DNA: TGTGCCAGCAGCCTAGGGGGCTCGAACTATGGCTACACCTTC
V gene: TRBV11-3; clone size: many; D gene: -; J gene: TRBJ2-5; CDR3 protein: CASSSPGAIETQYF; CDR3 DNA: TGTGCCAGCAGTTCACCAGGGGCAATAGAGACCCAGTACTTC
V gene: TRBV6-8; clone size: many; D gene: -; J gene: TRBJ2-5; CDR3 protein: CASSFRDAGSFQETQYF; CDR3 DNA: TGTGCCAGCAGTTTTCGCGATGCGGGGTCCTTCCAAGAGACCCAGTACTTC